The 28 T cell receptor beta chains in this list originate from one sample, sequenced in a study of blood T cell repertoires in COVID-19. Clones were read by immunoSEQ multiplex PCR, and TCRdb kept only the in-frame ones, dropping some. The table includes around 220,000 clones, approximately 78% detected once. The sequenced material came from peripheral blood. The receptors shown here come from a woman older than 75 with acute or convalescent COVID-19.

This chain joins TRBV4-1 and TRBJ2-7, with D uncertain. This CDR3 comprises 13 residues. With 1 base removed from V and 0 bases from J, the gap between germline ends came to 4 bases. In germline, CDR1 is MGHRA, CDR2 YSYEKL. The CDR3 DNA reads TGCGCCAGCAGCCAAGGGCACTCCTACGAGCAGTACTTC. It encodes CASSQGHSYEQYF.

The V and J genes are TRBV5-1 and TRBJ1-3; 8 bases fit TRBD1. J gave up 3 bases and V 4 bases, and 9 bases lay outside the gene matches. The CDR3 runs to 16 residues. Per the germline V gene, CDR1 is SGHRS and CDR2 is YFSETQ. The CDR3 sequence is CASSPSQGAFGNTIYF. The CDR3 nucleotides are TGCGCCAGCAGCCCAAGCCAGGGGGCTTTTGGAAACACCATATATTTT.

This clone was counted a single time. This chain links TRBV18 with TRBJ1-6; D unclear. V lost 1 base and J 8 bases, leaving 15 bases between the germline ends. Germline assignment: CDR1 KGHSH and CDR2 LQKENI. This CDR3 region has 16 residues. CDR3 nucleotide sequence: TGTGCCAGCTCACCACAAAGGCCGGTCGGAGATTCACCCCTCCACTTT. Its protein is CASSPQRPVGDSPLHF.

CDR3 in amino acids: CASSGHLAELTDTQYF. The CDR3 nucleotides read TGTGCCAGTAGTGGCCATCTAGCGGAGCTCACAGATACGCAGTATTTT. The chain joins TRBV19 to TRBJ2-3, with 7 positions matching TRBD2. The CDR3 spans 16 residues. J gave up 2 bases and V 5 bases, and 10 bases lay outside the gene matches. The germline CDR1 and CDR2 sequences are LNHDA and SQIVND (reference sequence).

This clone was recorded a few times. This CDR3 is CAISGQGNSNQPQHF. DNA for the CDR3: TGTGCCATCAGTGGACAGGGCAATAGCAATCAGCCCCAGCATTTT. This sequence joins TRBV10-3 and TRBJ1-5, with 7 positions matching TRBD1. Germline CDR1 reads ENHRY; CDR2 reads SYGVKD. With V trimmed by 4 bases and J by 0 bases, 3 bases remained unmatched. The CDR3 is made up of 15 amino acids.

The genes are TRBV6-6 and TRBJ1-2; D not resolved. V lost 0 bases and J lost 5, with 10 bases in between. Germline values: CDR1 MNHNY, CDR2 SVGAGI (reference sequence). The CDR3 runs to 14 residues. CDR3 bases: TGTGCCAGCAGTTACTCTGTGGGCTCATATGGCTACACCTTC. Protein product: CASSYSVGSYGYTF.

The rearrangement joins TRBV30 to TRBJ1-1, with a tentative D call TRBD1 (6 bases). The CDR3 length is 14 residues. Trimming removed 2 bases from V and 0 bases from J, with 10 bases in between. Germline lookup yields CDR1 GTSNPN and CDR2 SVGIG (reference sequence). CDR3 loop: CAWSIQGLNTEAFF. The CDR3 DNA sequence: TGTGCCTGGAGTATTCAGGGGTTGAACACTGAAGCTTTCTTT. Combining the CDR3 with reference TRBV30 and TRBJ1-1 gives the whole variable domain SQTIHQWPATLVQPVGSPLSLECTVEGTSNPNLYWYRQAAGRGLQLLFYSVGIGQISSEVPQNLSASRPQDRQFILSSKKLLLSDSGFYLCAWSIQGLNTEAFFGQGTRLTVV.

Concerning this clone itself: This sample also contains other DNA sequences that code for the same CDR3. This rearrangement joins TRBV28 to TRBJ2-7; no clear D gene. V was shortened by 5 bases and J by 5 bases, with 7 bases between the two germline ends. The CDR3 sequence is 11 residues long. Germline assignment: CDR1 MDHEN and CDR2 SYDVKM. The DNA for the CDR3 is TGTGCCAGCAGTCTATTCAACGAGCAGTACTTC. Translation: CASSLFNEQYF.

This chain uses TRBV18 with TRBJ1-3; D is uncertain. The CDR3 extends over 14 amino acids. V lost 0 bases to trimming and J lost 4 bases, with 7 bases between them. CDR1 is KGHSH and CDR2 is LQKENI in the germline V gene. The CDR3 DNA reads as TGTGCCAGCTCACCACCAGCGGGAGGAAACACCATATATTTT. This encodes CASSPPAGGNTIYF. Variable domain in full (rest from reference TRBV18 and TRBJ1-3): NAGVMQNPRHLVRRRGQEARLRCSPMKGHSHVYWYRQLPEEGLKFMVYLQKENIIDESGMPKERFSAEFPKEGPSILRIQQVVRGDSAAYFCASSPPAGGNTIYFGEGSWLTVV.

The gene calls are TRBV5-5 and TRBJ2-7, with D possibly being TRBD1 (6 bases). CDR1 SGHKS and CDR2 YYEKEE come from the germline V gene (reference sequence). V was clipped by 2 bases and J by 2 bases, with 14 bases between them. The CDR3 length is 15 residues. The CDR3 DNA sequence: TGTGCCAGCAGCTTTATCCTACAGGGTCCCTACGAGCAGTACTTC. This sequence encodes CASSFILQGPYEQYF.

The rearrangement uses TRBV6-6 and TRBJ1-5; no reliable D call. With 2 bases removed from V and 3 bases from J, the gap between germline ends came to 11 bases. There are 15 residues in the CDR3. Per the germline V gene, CDR1 is MNHNY and CDR2 is SVGAGI (reference sequence). The CDR3 coding sequence is TGTGCCAGCAGTTACAGAGATCTTGCCAATCAGCCCCAGCATTTT. Encoded protein: CASSYRDLANQPQHF.

This clone occurred a few times. The chain uses TRBV7-8 and TRBJ1-4, with 9 bases matching TRBD1. This CDR3 has 15 residues. Trimming at V came to 1 base and at J to 7 bases, leaving 4 bases not matched to a gene. From germline, CDR1 is SGHVS and CDR2 FQNEAQ. CDR3 region: CASSLVTGGFEKLFF. In DNA, the CDR3 is TGTGCCAGCAGCTTAGTCACAGGGGGCTTTGAAAAACTGTTTTTT.

Only a few counts were recorded for this clone. The V call is TRBV5-1, the J call TRBJ2-3; 7 bases match TRBD2. V dropped 2 bases and J dropped 0; count of bases not matched to a gene: 6. The CDR3 extends over 16 amino acids. Germline V gives CDR1 SGHRS, CDR2 YFSETQ. The CDR3 sequence is CASSLLPSGSTDTQYF. For the CDR3, the DNA is TGCGCCAGCAGCTTACTCCCTAGCGGTAGCACAGATACGCAGTATTTT.

The chain recombines TRBV5-8 with TRBJ1-5; the match to TRBD1 covers 8 bases. In germline, CDR1 is SGHTS, CDR2 YDEGEE. Losses at the gene ends were 4 bases for V and 2 bases for J; bases not matched to a gene: 8. The CDR3 sequence is 16 residues long. CDR3 region: CASSLQGGGGNQPQHF. The CDR3 DNA reads as TGTGCCAGCAGCCTACAGGGGGGTGGAGGCAATCAGCCCCAGCATTTT. The full variable domain, rest sourced from reference TRBV5-8 and TRBJ1-5, is EAGVTQSPTHLIKTRGQQATLRCSPISGHTSVYWYQQALGLGLQFLLWYDEGEERNRGNFPPRFSGRQFPNYSSELNVNALELEDSALYLCASSLQGGGGNQPQHFGDGTRLSIL.

The chain links TRBV6-2 or TRBV6-3 to TRBJ1-1; 8 nucleotides match TRBD1. The CDR3 covers 17 residues. The V gene end was trimmed by 5 bases and the J gene end by 0 bases; junction bases not matched to a gene: 11. Germline CDR1 reads MNHEY; CDR2 reads SVGEGT. The CDR3 loop reads CASSPPGGQSLNTEAFF. CDR3 in DNA: TGTGCCAGCAGTCCCCCAGGGGGCCAATCCCTGAACACTGAAGCTTTCTTT.

The V and J genes are TRBV3-1 (or the pseudogene TRBV3-2) and TRBJ1-2; 9 positions match TRBD1. CDR1 is LGHDT, CDR2 YNNKEL, per germline (reference sequence). The CDR3 runs 14 residues. V lost 5 bases to trimming and J lost 7 bases; unmatched junction nucleotides: 8. The CDR3 coding sequence is TGTGCCAGCAGCTACGGACAGGGGCTCGGTGGCTACACCTTC. Its protein product is CASSYGQGLGGYTF.

This chain uses TRBV6-1 with TRBJ2-1; D unclear. The V and J ends lost 0 bases and 6 bases respectively, with 6 bases between them. CDR1 is MNHNS, CDR2 SASEGT, per germline. The length of the CDR3 is 13 residues. CDR3 sequence (DNA): TGTGCCAGCAGTGAAGCGACTCCCAATGAGCAGTTCTTC. It is translated as CASSEATPNEQFF.

The genes are TRBV30 and TRBJ2-1, with D perhaps matching TRBD2 (6 bases). From germline, CDR1 is GTSNPN and CDR2 SVGIG (reference sequence). Trimming took 0 bases from V and 2 from J, leaving 11 bases between them. CDR3 length equals 15 residues. The CDR3, as DNA: TGTGCCTGGAGTGTAGGGACTTCCACCTACAATGAGCAGTTCTTC. This gives the protein CAWSVGTSTYNEQFF.

This chain links TRBV3-1 (or the pseudogene TRBV3-2) with TRBJ2-3; 13 positions match TRBD2. Germline trimming cut 3 bases from V and 2 bases from J; bases unmatched to any gene: 14. CDR1 is LGHDT, CDR2 YNNKEL, per germline (reference sequence). This CDR3 is built from 20 residues. The CDR3 DNA reads as TGTGCCAGCAGCCATGATCCGGGACTAGCGGGATACGCATCCACAGATACGCAGTATTTT. This gives the protein CASSHDPGLAGYASTDTQYF.

This clone was seen more than once but under ten times. The chain employs TRBV11-3 and TRBJ2-2; D is possibly TRBD2 (6 bases). The germline CDR1 and CDR2 sequences are SGHNT and YENEEA. V shed 6 bases and J shed 0 bases, with 11 bases lying between them. The CDR3 spans 15 residues. The CDR3 loop is CASSPGGANTGELFF. In nucleotides, the CDR3 is TGTGCCAGCAGTCCGGGCGGGGCGAACACCGGGGAGCTGTTTTTT.

The J gene is TRBJ2-3, the V gene TRBV11-2; D perhaps matches TRBD2 (6 bases). V shed 2 bases and J shed 1 base, with 13 bases lying between them. The CDR3 contains 16 residues. The germline V gene has CDR1 SGHAT and CDR2 FQNNGV. CDR3 loop: CASSLLAGLRTDTQYF. As DNA, the CDR3 is TGTGCCAGCAGCTTACTCGCGGGGCTACGCACAGATACGCAGTATTTT.

The chain combines TRBV11-2 with TRBJ2-2; D is unclear. Between the trimmed V and J ends, which lost 3 bases and 1 base, there was a span of 9 bases. The CDR3 is 15 residues long. The germline CDR1 and CDR2 sequences are SGHAT and FQNNGV. The CDR3 is CASSFAIGNTGELFF. The CDR3 DNA reads TGTGCCAGCAGCTTCGCCATCGGGAACACCGGGGAGCTGTTTTTT.

The chain employs TRBV6-2 or TRBV6-3 and TRBJ1-1; tentatively, D is TRBD1 (5 bases). This CDR3 is 13 amino acids long. The germline V and J ends were trimmed by 6 bases and 7 bases, with 15 bases remaining between them. Per the germline V gene, CDR1 is MNHEY and CDR2 is SVGEGT. The CDR3 DNA sequence: TGTGCCAGCAGCCCCGGGCACAGGCTTGAAGCTTTCTTT. Encoded protein: CASSPGHRLEAFF.

CDR3 loop: CASTSGGYGYTF. In nucleotides, the CDR3 is TGTGCCAGCACCTCGGGGGGATACGGCTACACCTTC. This rearrangement joins TRBV6-5 to TRBJ1-2; TRBD1 is a possible D gene (5 bases). The CDR3 contains 12 residues. Germline assignment: CDR1 MNHEY and CDR2 SVGAGI. Between the trimmed V and J ends, which lost 7 bases and 8 bases, there was a span of 14 bases.

The chain recombines TRBV6-6 with TRBJ2-3; TRBD2 might be the D (6 bases). The CDR3 runs 13 residues. V shed 10 bases and J shed 6 bases, with 17 bases lying between them. The germline V gene has CDR1 MNHNY and CDR2 SVGAGI (reference sequence). The CDR3 DNA reads TGTGCCATGGCGGGCGGGGCCAGGGATACGCAGTATTTT. Its protein product is CAMAGGARDTQYF.

This sequence joins TRBV9 and TRBJ2-2; D may be TRBD2 (5 bases). The CDR3 sequence is 14 residues long. The V and J ends lost 2 bases and 7 bases respectively, with 12 bases between them. Per the germline V gene, CDR1 is SGDLS and CDR2 is YYNGEE. In DNA form, the CDR3 reads TGTGCCAGCAGCGTGACATCCGGAGGCGGGGAGCTGTTTTTT. Its protein product is CASSVTSGGGELFF.

As regards this clone: The same CDR3 can be traced to other DNA sequences in this sample. The chain carries TRBV5-5 and TRBJ2-1; the D is unclear. Trimming took 7 bases from V and 7 from J, leaving 15 bases between them. Germline V CDR1 and CDR2: SGHKS, YYEKEE (reference sequence). The CDR3 contains 13 residues. The CDR3 loop reads CASSLMGANEQFF. CDR3 coding DNA: TGTGCCAGCTCCTTGATGGGCGCGAATGAGCAGTTCTTC.

The V gene is TRBV30, the J gene TRBJ1-3; 9 bases match TRBD1. CDR3 length equals 16 residues. CDR1 and CDR2 (germline): GTSNPN, SVGIG (reference sequence). V lost 2 bases to trimming and J lost 0 bases; unmatched junction nucleotides: 5. As DNA, the CDR3 is TGTGCCTGGAGTATGGGACAGGGCTCCTCTGGAAACACCATATATTTT. It encodes CAWSMGQGSSGNTIYF. The whole variable domain, remainder taken from reference TRBV30 and TRBJ1-3, is SQTIHQWPATLVQPVGSPLSLECTVEGTSNPNLYWYRQAAGRGLQLLFYSVGIGQISSEVPQNLSASRPQDRQFILSSKKLLLSDSGFYLCAWSMGQGSSGNTIYFGEGSWLTVV.